This TCR beta chain is drawn from a study of T cells in Graves' hyperthyroidism and ophthalmopathy. This clonotype was seen repeatedly, ten times or more. Its antigen is unidentified. Authors of the study amplified TCR beta CDR3 regions from RNA transcripts. First-round RT-PCR with HTBI primers amplified the TCR CDR3 region. TCRdb fed the multiplex PCR reads into MiXCR, producing one record per CDR3 protein. The data show about 610,000 distinct CDR3 sequences, approximately 14% seen once. Study findings and constraints: In the blood, most expanded thyroid clonotypes above 0.001 appeared as well. It was a median approximately six months before onset that the model predicted ophthalmopathy.

The CDR3 spans 11 residues. Germline V gene lookup returns CDR1 GTSNPN and CDR2 SVGIG (reference sequence). This clonotype was sampled from a middle-aged woman with Graves' ophthalmopathy. The J gene is TRBJ2-7, the V gene TRBV30; 7 nucleotides line up with TRBD2. The sequencing sample was made of blood. Here the CDR3 DNA reads TGTGCAATGGGGAGGGTCTACGAGCAGTACTTC. Translation: CAMGRVYEQYF. The full variable domain, its missing parts supplied by reference TRBV30 and TRBJ2-7, is SQTIHQWPATLVQPVGSPLSLECTVEGTSNPNLYWYRQAAGRGLQLLFYSVGIGQISSEVPQNLSASRPQDRQFILSSKKLLLSDSGFYLCAMGRVYEQYFGPGTRLTVT.